The sequence of this T cell receptor (beta chain) was determined in a study of Ad26.COV2.S vaccination and SARS-CoV-2 variants. Study-level points and caveats: Measures of TCR breadth and depth may have fallen short of total T cell responses.

Noted treatment: about 20 received Ad26.COV2.S at low or high dose, single or two shots; 5 received placebo; per-sample allocation not given. Vaccine and placebo recipients were sampled on day 63 after the first injection. Within Boston, the person who donated was an adult of 18-55 years. Clones were sequenced by immunoSEQ multiplex PCR, and TCRdb holds only the in-frame ones, with some missing. Here the sample spans about 350,000 clones, roughly 90% being singletons. Only one count was recorded for this clone. Its antigen is unknown. CDR1 and CDR2 from the germline V gene are MDHEN and SYDVKM. Trimming removed 7 bases at V and 0 bases at J, with 15 bases between. The CDR3 has 15 residues.

The chain recombines TRBV28 with TRBJ1-1, with D hard to call. Sequences were derived from peripheral blood, sampled in a trial of Ad26.COV2.S vaccine versus placebo. The clonotype originates from a person aged 18-65 years who received the Ad26.COV2.S COVID-19 vaccine or a placebo. As DNA, the CDR3 is TGTGCCAGCACCCGGTTGGGCTACATGAACACTGAAGCTTTCTTT. Its protein product is CASTRLGYMNTEAFF.